The following is a TCR beta chain sequence with its context. Its target is unknown. Profiling relied on immunoSEQ multiplex PCR, and the TCRdb table lists in-frame clones only, not all of them. The repertoire holds fewer than 900,000 clones, with roughly 90% as singletons. This entry comes from a study of Ad26.COV2.S vaccination and SARS-CoV-2 variants. The study's findings and limits: Spike-specific TCR breadth in vaccine recipients exceeded that seen in placebo recipients. The TCR-based breadth and depth measures might underestimate overall T cell responses.

The treatment was: 19 received Ad26.COV2.S at low or high dose, single or two shots; roughly five received placebo; per-sample allocation not given. Specimens were obtained on day 63 following the first vaccine or placebo injection. Its platform was an Ad26 vector, and its expressed antigen was Wuhan-strain SARS-CoV-2 spike. V was shortened by 2 bases and J by 4 bases, with 11 bases between the two germline ends. This CDR3 comprises 15 residues. The germline V gene encodes CDR1 ENHRY and CDR2 SYGVKD. Sequenced material: peripheral blood, taken in a trial of Ad26.COV2.S vaccine versus placebo. The receptor was derived from a person between 18 and 65 years old who received the Ad26.COV2.S COVID-19 vaccine or a placebo. This chain uses TRBV10-3 with TRBJ2-2; a weak D match, TRBD1 (6 bases). Here the CDR3 DNA reads TGTGCCATCAGTGAGAACAGGGCGATCACCGGGGAGCTGTTTTTT. Its protein is CAISENRAITGELFF.